This entry lists 27 T cell receptor beta chains sequenced from one sample in a study of regulatory T cells in long-lasting Graves disease. Arm-PCR of CDR3 regions and iRepertoire HTBI primers were used to build TCR beta libraries. TCRdb independently ran MiXCR on the multiplex PCR reads; one entry per CDR3 protein. The sample includes fewer than 400,000 distinct CDR3 sequences, 15% to 20% of them seen just once. Time point noted: newly diagnosed GD, antithyroid drugs for less than 3 months. After RNA was extracted from PBMCs, the TCR library was made from it. Sequenced here: peripheral blood mononuclear cells (PBMCs), sampled at new diagnosis, from a patient treated with antithyroid drugs. The receptors were sampled from a female donor with Graves disease.

This clonotype was detected ten times or more. The rearrangement joins TRBV19 to TRBJ2-1, with 8 nucleotides matching TRBD2. With V trimmed by 3 bases and J by 3 bases, 7 bases remained unmatched. The CDR3 extends over 16 amino acids. Germline CDR1 is LNHDA and CDR2 is SQIVND (reference sequence). DNA for the CDR3: TGTGCCAGTAGTATCCTCGGGGGGGGAGGCTACAATGAGCAGTTCTTC. Its translation: CASSILGGGGYNEQFF.

This clonotype was seen only once. This sequence may be a read error, since a much larger clone differs from it by one base. This sequence joins TRBV3-1 and TRBJ2-1; D is possibly TRBD2 (6 bases). V dropped 0 bases and J dropped 6 bases, with 15 bases sitting between them. Per germline, CDR1 LGHDT and CDR2 YNNKEL (reference sequence). The CDR3 extends over 16 amino acids. The CDR3 DNA follows: TGTGCCAGCAGCCAAGAGAGAGCGGGTTGGGGCAATGAGCAGTTCTTC. This gives the protein CASSQERAGWGNEQFF.

As DNA, the CDR3 is TGTGCCAGCTACGGCAGGTCGGCTAACTATGGCTACACCTTC. Its protein is CASYGRSANYGYTF. The J gene is TRBJ1-2, the V gene TRBV13; D unresolved. V dropped 8 bases and J dropped 0 bases, with 13 bases sitting between them. Germline lookup yields CDR1 PRHDT and CDR2 FYEKMQ (reference sequence). The CDR3 runs 14 residues.

Judged by abundance, this clonotype is medium-sized (0.01 to 0.1%). The CDR3 loop reads CASSEAPGLSKDEQFF. In DNA form, the CDR3 reads TGTGCCAGCAGTGAAGCTCCAGGACTCTCTAAGGATGAGCAGTTCTTC. The chain recombines TRBV2 with TRBJ2-1, with a tentative D call TRBD2 (5 bases). Germline loops: CDR1 SNHLY, CDR2 FYNNEI. V shed 0 bases and J shed 8 bases, with 17 bases lying between them. This CDR3 is 16 amino acids long. Drawing the rest from reference TRBV2 and TRBJ2-1, the complete variable domain is EPEVTQTPSHQVTQMGQEVILRCVPISNHLYFYWYRQILGQKVEFLVSFYNNEISEKSEIFDDQFSVERPDGSNFTLKIRSTKLEDSAMYFCASSEAPGLSKDEQFFGPGTRLTVL.

This clonotype showed up many times. The chain uses TRBV5-1 and TRBJ2-1; perhaps TRBD1 as D (6 bases). CDR3 length: 14 residues. Germline CDR1 SGHRS, CDR2 YFSETQ. Trimming stripped 3 bases from V and 7 bases from J, with 14 bases between. Here the CDR3 DNA reads TGCGCCAGCAGCTCCCTGACACAGGGAAATGAGCAGTTCTTC. Translation gives CASSSLTQGNEQFF.

J is TRBJ2-3 and V is TRBV12-3 or TRBV12-4, with D possibly being TRBD1 (5 bases). The V end was cut by 5 bases, the J end by 1 base, with 16 bases between. This CDR3 contains 16 residues. The CDR3 sequence is CASSPNQGIGTDTQYF. The CDR3 DNA follows: TGTGCCAGCAGTCCGAACCAGGGAATAGGCACAGATACGCAGTATTTT.

The gene calls are TRBV11-2 and TRBJ2-7, with D tentatively TRBD1 (5 bases). Germline V CDR1 and CDR2: SGHAT, FQNNGV. This CDR3 has 14 amino acids. V lost 6 bases and J 3 bases, leaving 15 bases between the germline ends. CDR3 in amino acids: CASSSTRQYYEQYF. CDR3 DNA: TGTGCCAGCAGTTCTACTCGACAGTACTACGAGCAGTACTTC.

The chain links TRBV20-1 to TRBJ2-4, with TRBD2 identical over 16 bases. Germline assignment: CDR1 DFQATT and CDR2 SNEGSKA (reference sequence). This CDR3 has 19 residues. V was clipped by 6 bases and J by 3 bases; unmatched bases: 14. CDR3 DNA: TGCAGTGCGACCGGGACTAGCGGGAGGGCCGGGGTCGGCAAAAACATTCAGTACTTC. Protein product: CSATGTSGRAGVGKNIQYF.

This clonotype was seen ten or more times. The chain combines TRBV11-2 with TRBJ2-6; D possibly matches TRBD1 or TRBD2 (6 bases each). The CDR3 loop spans 20 amino acids. With 1 base removed from V and 0 bases from J, the gap between germline ends came to 19 bases. Germline V gene data show CDR1 as SGHAT and CDR2 as FQNNGV. CDR3 nucleotides: TGTGCCAGCAGCTTAGGAAGGACCCGAAGGGGGGACTCTGGGGCCAACGTCCTGACTTTC. As protein: CASSLGRTRRGDSGANVLTF.

This chain joins TRBV5-1 and TRBJ2-1, with 7 bases fitting TRBD1. In germline, CDR1 is SGHRS, CDR2 YFSETQ. V trimming: 5 bases; J trimming: 6 bases; junction bases outside the gene matches: 5. The CDR3 has 13 residues. CDR3 coding DNA: TGCGCCAGCAGGATAGACAGGGTCAATGAGCAGTTCTTC. As protein: CASRIDRVNEQFF.

The chain carries TRBV9 and TRBJ1-4; D is possibly TRBD1 (6 bases). Germline loops: CDR1 SGDLS, CDR2 YYNGEE. The CDR3 consists of 16 residues. Trimming left V 3 bases short and J 5 bases short, with 17 bases between. Here the CDR3 reads CASSATGFGLNEKLFF. CDR3 nucleotides: TGTGCCAGCAGCGCAACAGGGTTCGGTCTAAATGAAAAACTGTTTTTT.

As regards this clonotype: The junction does not match germline at one end; this may be a read error. The rearrangement joins TRBV19 to TRBJ2-1; D is ambiguous. The CDR3 extends over 17 amino acids. Germline-derived CDR1 and CDR2 are LNHDA and SQIVND (reference sequence). The CDR3 DNA reads as TGTGCCAGTAGTACCTACTCAGACACGAGCTCCCACAATGAGCAGTTCTTC. This codes for CASSTYSDTSSHNEQFF.

This clonotype turned up a few times. The J gene is TRBJ2-2, the V gene TRBV27; D perhaps matches TRBD1 (6 bases). Per germline, CDR1 MNHEY and CDR2 SMNVEV (reference sequence). The CDR3 runs to 15 residues. Trimming cost V 3 bases and J 7 bases, with 15 bases left between them. The CDR3, as DNA: TGTGCCAGCAGTTTGGGGGCAGGCGTTAACGGGGAGCTGTTTTTT. This translates into CASSLGAGVNGELFF.

This clonotype was counted only a few times. The rearrangement links TRBV6-2 or TRBV6-3 to TRBJ2-4; 7 positions agree with TRBD1. Germline-derived CDR1 and CDR2 are MNHEY and SVGEGT. The trim removed 7 bases at V and 5 bases at J, leaving 5 bases unmatched. This CDR3 has 13 residues. This chain's CDR3 is CASKRDSENIQYF. The DNA of the CDR3 is TGTGCCAGCAAAAGGGACAGTGAAAACATTCAGTACTTC.

This clonotype was observed at least ten times. The chain recombines TRBV28 with TRBJ1-2; TRBD1 is a possible D gene (6 bases). The V gene's germline CDR1 is MDHEN and CDR2 SYDVKM. The CDR3 covers 13 residues. The germline V and J ends were trimmed by 3 bases and 6 bases, with 11 bases remaining between them. For the CDR3, the DNA is TGTGCCAGCAGTTTTAACAGGGCGAATGGCTACACCTTC. It encodes CASSFNRANGYTF.

This clonotype was seen a few times. The chain couples TRBV7-3 to TRBJ2-1; 8 bases are a match to TRBD2. This CDR3 is built from 15 residues. CDR1 and CDR2 (germline): SGHTA, FQGTGA. Trimming at V came to 7 bases and at J to 5 bases, leaving 10 bases not matched to a gene. CDR3: CASTPTRGGHNEQFF. In DNA, the CDR3 is TGTGCCAGCACCCCCACCCGGGGGGGCCACAATGAGCAGTTCTTC. The full variable domain, completed using reference TRBV7-3 and TRBJ2-1, is GAGVSQTPSNKVTEKGKYVELRCDPISGHTALYWYRQSLGQGPEFLIYFQGTGAADDSGLPNDRFFAVRPEGSVSTLKIQRTERGDSAVYLCASTPTRGGHNEQFFGPGTRLTVL.

This clonotype showed up many times. V gene TRBV12-3 or TRBV12-4 combines with J gene TRBJ2-2; TRBD2 aligns across 8 bases. The CDR3 has 16 residues. J was trimmed by 0 bases and V by 4 bases; bases with no gene match: 4. DNA of the CDR3: TGTGCCAGCAGTTCCCCAGCGGGAGCGAACACCGGGGAGCTGTTTTTT. Its translation: CASSSPAGANTGELFF.

This clonotype has more than one count but fewer than ten. The V call is TRBV19, the J call TRBJ2-5, with D maybe TRBD1 (5 bases). The length of the CDR3 is 15 residues. The V gene lost 3 bases and the J gene lost 3 bases, with 14 bases spanning the gap. Germline assignment: CDR1 LNHDA and CDR2 SQIVND (reference sequence). Written as DNA, the CDR3 is TGTGCCAGTAGTATCACAAGTAGGGGTGAAGAGACCCAGTACTTC. Protein: CASSITSRGEETQYF.

This clonotype was observed at least ten times. The chain links TRBV30 to TRBJ2-3; D may be TRBD1 or TRBD2 (5 bases each). CDR3 length equals 12 residues. CDR1 and CDR2 (germline): GTSNPN, SVGIG (reference sequence). The ends were cut back, 3 bases at V and 4 bases at J, with 8 bases in the middle. In DNA, the CDR3 is TGTGCCTGGAGCTGGGGGTCAGATACGCAGTATTTT. It specifies CAWSWGSDTQYF.

V and J are TRBV5-1 and TRBJ2-3; 10 bases agree with TRBD2. Trimming took 4 bases from V and 6 from J; bases not matched to a gene: 5. Germline V lookup: CDR1 SGHRS, CDR2 YFSETQ. The CDR3 has 14 amino acids. CDR3 DNA: TGCGCCAGCAGCCCCGGACTAGCGGTGGATACGCAGTATTTT. This codes for CASSPGLAVDTQYF.

This clonotype came up many times. J is TRBJ1-1 and V is TRBV5-6; weak D call: TRBD1 (5 bases). The length of the CDR3 is 14 residues. V was pared by 0 bases and J by 11 bases, with 17 bases between. From germline, CDR1 is SGHDT and CDR2 YYEEEE. DNA of the CDR3: TGTGCCAGCAGCTTGGATAGGGGCGCGAGTCGGGCTTTCTTT. Residues: CASSLDRGASRAFF.

This clonotype was detected many times. This chain uses TRBV7-9 with TRBJ2-1; TRBD1 might be the D (5 bases). Germline-derived CDR1 and CDR2 are SEHNR and FQNEAQ (reference sequence). The V end was cut by 3 bases, the J end by 10 bases, with 10 bases between. CDR3 size: 12 residues. CDR3 protein: CASSFTGSEQFF. The DNA of the CDR3 is TGTGCCAGCAGCTTTACAGGTTCCGAGCAGTTCTTC.

At least ten counts were recorded for this clonotype. The chain couples TRBV20-1 to TRBJ1-1, with D unclear. Germline assignment: CDR1 DFQATT and CDR2 SNEGSKA (reference sequence). Trimming took 5 bases from V and 0 from J, leaving 10 bases between them. The CDR3 is made up of 13 amino acids. CDR3 DNA: TGCAGTGCTCGCCCAAAGTTGAACACTGAAGCTTTCTTT. It encodes CSARPKLNTEAFF.

The sample holds many counts of this clonotype. This chain uses TRBV5-1 with TRBJ2-2; D possibly corresponds to TRBD1 (5 bases). This CDR3 spans 14 amino acids. The V and J ends lost 5 bases and 6 bases respectively, with 14 bases between them. Per the germline V gene, CDR1 is SGHRS and CDR2 is YFSETQ. In DNA, the CDR3 is TGCGCCAGCAGGATAGGTCAGGGCTCCGGGGAGCTGTTTTTT. It translates to CASRIGQGSGELFF.

This clonotype appeared many times. The chain couples TRBV6-5 to TRBJ2-7; D might be TRBD2 (6 bases). Per the germline V gene, CDR1 is MNHEY and CDR2 is SVGAGI. The CDR3 totals 14 residues. Deletions cut 4 bases from V and 5 bases from J, with 15 bases between. Here the CDR3 DNA reads TGTGCCAGCAGTTCCACGTATGGGGGGAACGAGCAGTACTTC. This sequence encodes CASSSTYGGNEQYF.

This clonotype was picked up many times. The chain has TRBV28 and TRBJ2-5; D assignment may be TRBD1 or TRBD2 (5 bases each). CDR1 is MDHEN and CDR2 is SYDVKM in the germline V gene. There are 14 residues in the CDR3. Trimming removed 2 bases at V and 5 bases at J, with 12 bases between. The CDR3 nucleotides are TGTGCCAGCAGTTTAGGGGGTACGAGGGAGACCCAGTACTTC. Encoded protein: CASSLGGTRETQYF. Using reference TRBV28 and TRBJ2-5 for the parts outside the CDR3, the full variable domain is DVKVTQSSRYLVKRTGEKVFLECVQDMDHENMFWYRQDPGLGLRLIYFSYDVKMKEKGDIPEGYSVSREKKERFSLILESASTNQTSMYLCASSLGGTRETQYFGPGTRLLVL.

This clonotype was seen at least ten times. The chain couples TRBV9 to TRBJ2-3; D is unresolved. The CDR3 runs 18 residues. V gave up 0 bases and J gave up 3 bases, with 20 bases separating them. Per germline, CDR1 SGDLS and CDR2 YYNGEE. The CDR3 nucleotides are TGTGCCAGCAGCGTAGACCCGACGAAGCGCTTTAGAACAGATACGCAGTATTTT. Protein sequence: CASSVDPTKRFRTDTQYF.